This TCR beta chain appears in the sequencing data of a study of cytomegalovirus exposure and HLA in healthy donors (dated by TCRdb to between 2016 and 2019). Turning to the overall study: An earlier analysis of approximately 640 of the donors reported approximately 270 Gb of sequence data and approximately 110 million unique TCR beta sequences from about 200 million T cells. An early release covering roughly 580 HLA-typed donors comprised about 300 gigabases of sequencing data and tens of millions of unique TCR sequences. Among the roughly 390 genotyped donors, 75% to 90% belonged to the genetic ancestry cluster associated with self-reported Caucasian donors. The study aimed to test whether cataloging public T cell receptors could reveal signatures of past pathogen exposure. The study profiled the T cell repertoires of around 700 subjects by immunosequencing and related them to cytomegalovirus serostatus. A separate validation cohort of over 95 different subjects was used in addition to the roughly 670-subject first cohort. High-throughput TCR immunosequencing, statistical association of individual TCRs with disease status, and machine learning were combined to predict cytomegalovirus infection status. A later analysis re-examined previously published TCR beta repertoires from over 500 donors and added high-resolution HLA genotyping to investigate patterns of TCR occurrence. The later analysis used no new phenotypic data to find candidate immune exposures, relying instead on TCR beta sequences and their occurrence across donors. An earlier analysis of roughly 600 of the donors used high-throughput TCR beta sequencing to judge whether each TCR beta V gene segment behaved as functional or pseudogenic. Alongside the repertoire data, information on donor age, sex, ethnicity and CMV serostatus was compiled. In a later genetic analysis, genome-wide SNP genotypes for about three fifths of the roughly 670 donors were used, and that subset was treated as a discovery cohort. Every repertoire in the discovery cohort had been generated on one and the same sequencing platform. HLA typing included class I and class II loci at four-digit resolution. Typing coverage varied by locus: roughly 629-640 donors for A, B, C, DRB1 and DQB1; more than 500 for DQA1; more than 600 for DPA1; roughly 450 for DPB1. Roughly 5 DR-DQ haplotypes were handled as single units for association and clustering, since linkage in the cohort was strong. Among some 410 genotyped donors of the cohort, an average of around 250,000 unique TCR beta nucleotide sequences was sequenced per donor, of which about 18% were non-productive. General study outcomes and caveats: An earlier analysis of several hundred of the donors showed that most TCR beta V segments appeared in productive rearrangements either about 90% or about 30% of the time, which broadly matched IMGT annotations. Most CMV-associated TCR beta chains appeared to be HLA-restricted in a later analysis, and the HLA associations seemed to be driven largely by CMV exposure. Around 16 rarely observed V segments, including chromosome 9 orphons, were excluded from the earlier analysis of some 590 of the donors because counts were too low. Strong co-occurrence of HLA alleles, especially DR and DQ, made assigning TCR associations to individual alleles difficult. In a later genetic analysis, fewer N-insertions in productive TCRs were reported among donors in an Asian-associated ancestry cluster than the approximately 710-donor mean. According to the authors, the approach could potentially be generalized to other disease states and immunological phenotypes. In a later analysis, several top co-occurrence clusters were reported to appear linked to parvovirus B19, influenza, CMV and Epstein-Barr virus. A later analysis found that HLA-associated TCR beta chains were more clonally expanded and had lower generation probabilities than equally common non-associated chains. Most TCR sequences were observed very rarely across donors, whereas some public TCRs were present in many individuals. This cohort had only TCR beta chains sequenced, and the lack of alpha or paired-chain data limited which features could be detected. Roughly uniform sequencing depth across donors was assumed in presence/absence analyses, although this assumption may not hold. A further reported finding was that TCR beta sequences accurately predicted the HLA-A and HLA-B alleles for most subjects in the first cohort. Correlated functional status among segregating V segments might reflect linkage disequilibrium, but an unknown experimental factor could not be ruled out. For the cohort, immune exposure information was limited to CMV serostatus. Cytomegalovirus status was reported to be diagnosed by the classifier with high specificity and sensitivity in both the original and validation cohorts. A few of the identified cytomegalovirus-associated TCR beta chains were confirmed in vitro to be specific for cytomegalovirus antigens. In a later genetic analysis, a missense DCLRE1C variant was associated with V-gene and J-gene trimming of TCR beta chains, and the association was replicated in an independent cohort. In a later analysis, 16,951 TCR beta sequences were associated with specific HLA alleles at a false discovery rate of 0.05. The study listed 150 to 200 TCR beta chains as associated with cytomegalovirus. In a later analysis, the rate of TCR association differed among HLA loci, with DRB1 alleles having the most associated TCRs and HLA-C alleles having the fewest. The 87-base-pair reads could not distinguish some IMGT-functional V segments, including TRBV6-2 and TRBV6-3, so those segments were excluded. Because HLA typing was missing for some donors at each locus, association tests included only the typed subset. The sequencing pipeline was judged likely to have produced a cluster of highly shared sequence variants as a technical artifact.

Libraries were prepared through the immunoSEQ multiplex PCR assay. For the multiplex PCR, a mixture combining 60 forward primers for TCR Vbeta segments and 13 reverse primers for TCR Jbeta segments was used. The CDR3 region of rearranged TCR beta genes was amplified from genomic DNA by a multiplex PCR assay. The amplified TCR beta libraries were sequenced on the Illumina HiSeq System as 87-base-pair reads. Turning to the authors' computational methods: A later analysis tallied approximately 87 million unique TCR beta chains across the 666 repertoires, and approximately 9.9 million of those chains were shared by two or more donors. Raw reads were error-corrected and collapsed into unique sequences by a nearest-neighbor algorithm in which closely related sequences were merged to remove PCR and sequencing errors. V, D and J gene segments were assigned by aligning CDR3 sequences to IMGT reference sequences. For a sequence to be retained, a match of at least six nucleotides was required to both a V gene segment and a J gene segment. Rearrangements were called productive when the CDR3 lacked stop codons and stayed in frame with V and J; all others were non-productive. Following IMGT convention, CDR3 was defined as the stretch from the second conserved V-encoded cysteine to the conserved J-encoded phenylalanine. The earlier analysis of some 550 of the donors excluded any sequence lacking an unambiguous match to a single V gene segment. In an earlier analysis of 450 to 750 of the donors, a V segment was called functional when productive rearrangements were above 56.7%, and segregating when the standard deviation between donors exceeded 5%. To diagnose cytomegalovirus status from the catalog of TCR beta chain sequences, a statistical classification framework was built. A later analysis assigned V and J genes by comparing TCR nucleotide sequences with IMGT/GENE-DB human TR gene sequences. Using the TCRdist pipeline, a later analysis assigned CDR3 sequences along with most-parsimonious VDJ recombination scenarios. In a later analysis, every TCR beta chain was defined by the combination of its CDR3 amino acid sequence and its V-gene family, and reads without a unique V-gene family were dropped. In a later analysis, 450 to 600 highly shared, low-generation-probability nucleotide sequences were removed to address suspected cross-contamination and a sequencing artifact. In a later analysis, a clonal expansion index was calculated for each public chain from normalized within-repertoire ranks of inferred template counts. In a later analysis, generation probabilities were computed with a VDJ recombination model fitted to out-of-frame rearrangements, and the resulting probabilities were checked against IGoR. A later analysis scored TCR-TCR, TCR-HLA and TCR-CMV co-occurrence with hypergeometric tests, applying a repertoire-size bias correction to TCR pairs. To estimate false discovery rates, a later analysis permuted the HLA or CMV assignments 20 times. In a later analysis, co-occurring TCRs were grouped using DBSCAN, with TCRdist sequence similarity added in when clustering inside HLA-allele-positive subsets. For co-occurrence clustering, repertoires with fewer than 30,000 or more than 120,000 public chains were excluded, along with five repertoires with anomalous nucleotide sharing. Imported from immuneACCESS, the table was reduced by TCRdb to in-frame sequences with V and J called. These copies leave out some clones; in studies compared against another copy, an unresolved V gene accounts for under half, and the cause of the remainder is not known. V, J and clone size reflect that table, while D and trimming were determined from the DNA. For this sample, the table gives roughly 200,000 clones. Jointly, the top ten make up 0.95% to 1.3% of the sample.

The CDR3 contains 13 residues, cysteine and phenylalanine counted. Of all the DNA, just the CDR3 is kept, 39 bases in frame from base 1. Between the V and J ends, shortened by 5 bases and 0 bases respectively, the junction contains 8 bases. The germline V gene (reference sequence) specifies MNHEY as CDR1 and SMNVEV as CDR2. As regards this clone: The clone's antigen remains unknown.

The cohort was made up of 666 healthy bone marrow donors. All cohort members were sampled while nominally healthy, although unrecorded immune exposures were likely present. The donor was CMV seropositive and was included in the group of 250 to 350 seropositive cohort members. A peripheral blood sample was collected from each donor, and TCR beta sequencing was performed on peripheral blood mononuclear cells. The Qiagen DNeasy Blood Extraction Kit was used to extract genomic DNA from the blood cell samples. The sequence is built from TRBV27 and TRBJ2-7; the D gene is perhaps TRBD2, on 6 matching bases. The sequenced material came from PBMCs. The origin of this receptor is a girl aged 2 to 10 in good health and CMV-seropositive. This receptor carries the CDR3 CASSPGSSYEQYF. The bases are TGTGCCAGCAGTCCCGGGAGCTCCTACGAGCAGTACTTC.